These 26 T cell receptor beta chains originate from one sample sequenced in a study of patients and donors after allogeneic stem cell transplantation. TCRdb re-called the RT-PCR reads with MiXCR, one entry per CDR3 protein. This sample yields 920,000 or so distinct CDR3 sequences, of which more than 15% are seen a single time; under 6.5% belongs to the top ten. The sequenced material came from blood, either unsorted or a sorted T cell fraction (not recorded which). The receptors derive from a human donor who was either an allogeneic HSCT recipient or a stem cell or donor lymphocyte infusion donor (not recorded which). It is not recorded whose cells these are; they may come from a transplant donor.

This clonotype was counted many times. J is TRBJ2-3 and V is TRBV7-8; maybe TRBD2 (6 bases). Trimming took off 7 bases at V and 2 bases at J, with 7 bases between the two ends. Germline CDR1 SGHVS, CDR2 FQNEAQ. This CDR3 comprises 12 residues. CDR3 in amino acids: CASTRDTDTQYF. The CDR3 DNA sequence: TGTGCCAGCACGCGGGACACAGATACGCAGTATTTT.

The chain links TRBV4-1 to TRBJ2-1, with D unresolved. The CDR3 has 9 residues. From germline, CDR1 is MGHRA and CDR2 YSYEKL. With 7 bases removed from V and 12 bases from J, the gap between germline ends came to 7 bases. CDR3 in amino acids: CASKLGQFF. The CDR3 DNA follows: TGCGCCAGCAAGCTGGGGCAGTTCTTC.

The chain links TRBV5-5 to TRBJ2-1; D not certain. Trimming took 0 bases from V and 0 from J, leaving 7 bases between them. This CDR3 is 15 amino acids long. Germline values: CDR1 SGHKS, CDR2 YYEKEE (reference sequence). CDR3 sequence reads: CASSLEWDSYNEQFF. CDR3 DNA: TGTGCCAGCAGCTTGGAATGGGACTCCTACAATGAGCAGTTCTTC. The full variable domain, in which reference TRBV5-5 and TRBJ2-1 provide the parts outside the CDR3, is DAGVTQSPTHLIKTRGQQVTLRCSPISGHKSVSWYQQVLGQGPQFIFQYYEKEERGRGNFPDRFSARQFPNYSSELNVNALLLGDSALYLCASSLEWDSYNEQFFGPGTRLTVL.

As for this clonotype: A much larger clonotype is one base distant, so this may be a read error. The chain recombines TRBV12-3 or TRBV12-4 with TRBJ2-4; no reliable D call. The CDR3 contains 12 residues. V lost 3 bases to trimming and J lost 1 base, with 1 base between them. In DNA form, the CDR3 reads TGTGCCAGCAGTTTTGCCAAAAACATTCAGTACTTC. Translation gives CASSFAKNIQYF.

The V call is TRBV6-2 or TRBV6-3, the J call TRBJ1-5, with D perhaps TRBD1 (5 bases). V lost 2 bases and J 6 bases, leaving 14 bases between the germline ends. Germline assignment: CDR1 MNHEY and CDR2 SVGEGT. The CDR3 loop spans 15 amino acids. The CDR3 sequence: CASSYPAGLGQPQHF. CDR3 bases: TGTGCCAGCAGTTACCCGGCAGGGCTTGGTCAGCCCCAGCATTTT.

This clonotype was observed once. The J gene is TRBJ2-7, the V gene TRBV5-1; 8 bases match TRBD2. The CDR3 sequence is 15 residues long. Germline V gene sequence: CDR1 SGHRS, CDR2 YFSETQ. Losses at the gene ends were 4 bases for V and 2 bases for J; bases not matched to a gene: 8. In DNA, the CDR3 is TGCGCCAGCAGCCTCGGGGGGGGAAAGGCCTACGAGCAGTACTTC. Translation gives CASSLGGGKAYEQYF. The variable domain in full, completed from reference TRBV5-1 and TRBJ2-7, reads KAGVTQTPRYLIKTRGQQVTLSCSPISGHRSVSWYQQTPGQGLQFLFEYFSETQRNKGNFPGRFSGRQFSNSRSEMNVSTLELGDSALYLCASSLGGGKAYEQYFGPGTRLTVT.

The rearrangement joins TRBV12-3 or TRBV12-4 to TRBJ2-2, with 7 bases aligning to TRBD2. Trimming cost V 2 bases and J 4 bases; bases outside gene matches: 4. The CDR3 spans 15 residues. The CDR3 reads CASSLYGEGTGELFF. The CDR3 DNA reads TGTGCCAGCAGTTTATACGGGGAGGGCACCGGGGAGCTGTTTTTT.

The chain uses TRBV6-1 and TRBJ2-3, with 10 bases matching TRBD1. The length of the CDR3 is 15 residues. Germline V CDR1 and CDR2: MNHNS, SASEGT. The J segment lost 1 base and the V segment lost 5 bases, leaving 3 bases of the junction unmatched. CDR3 in DNA: TGTGCCAGCAGTCAAGGGACAGGGGGCACAGATACGCAGTATTTT. This encodes CASSQGTGGTDTQYF.

This chain links TRBV5-6 with TRBJ2-1, with unresolved D. Germline V gene lookup returns CDR1 SGHDT and CDR2 YYEEEE. This CDR3 comprises 14 residues. V lost 5 bases and J 7 bases, leaving 16 bases between the germline ends. The CDR3 loop reads CASSFDPPANEQFF. The CDR3 region has the DNA TGTGCCAGCAGTTTCGATCCCCCGGCAAATGAGCAGTTCTTC.

This clonotype was counted a few times. The chain employs TRBV20-1 and TRBJ2-1; D uncertain. This CDR3 is built from 12 residues. Trimming took 5 bases from V and 6 from J, leaving 11 bases between them. CDR1 is DFQATT, CDR2 SNEGSKA, per germline (reference sequence). For the CDR3, the DNA is TGCAGTGCTTCGTCCACGGGCAATGAGCAGTTCTTC. Its protein product is CSASSTGNEQFF.

This clonotype has just a few counts. The V call is TRBV5-1, the J call TRBJ1-1; no reliable D call. The germline V and J ends were trimmed by 0 bases and 1 base, with 13 bases remaining between them. Germline-derived CDR1 and CDR2 are SGHRS and YFSETQ. This CDR3 is built from 16 residues. In nucleotides, the CDR3 is TGCGCCAGCAGCTTGGGGCTTCGGCAGGAGAACACTGAAGCTTTCTTT. Its translation is CASSLGLRQENTEAFF.

The chain joins TRBV6-1 to TRBJ2-3; 8 nucleotides line up with TRBD1. Germline trimming cut 7 bases from V and 1 base from J; bases unmatched to any gene: 7. In germline, CDR1 is MNHNS, CDR2 SASEGT. This CDR3 contains 15 residues. CDR3: CASTGQGLGTDTQYF. The CDR3, as DNA: TGTGCCAGCACCGGACAGGGTCTCGGCACAGATACGCAGTATTTT.

The chain couples TRBV5-1 to TRBJ2-7; TRBD2 agrees at 8 bases. The CDR3 loop spans 15 amino acids. V lost 3 bases, J lost 3 bases, and 8 bases stayed unmatched. Germline V gives CDR1 SGHRS, CDR2 YFSETQ. The CDR3 DNA reads TGCGCCAGCAGCTGGGGGCGGGGGGAGCACTACGAGCAGTACTTC. Translating gives CASSWGRGEHYEQYF.

This clonotype has just a few counts. The chain employs TRBV10-3 and TRBJ1-5, with D perhaps matching TRBD1 (5 bases). V was clipped by 6 bases and J by 2 bases, with 17 bases between them. CDR1 ENHRY and CDR2 SYGVKD come from the germline V gene. The CDR3 consists of 16 residues. The chain's CDR3 is CAIRLNDPGGNQPQHF. Written as DNA, the CDR3 is TGTGCCATCAGACTCAACGACCCGGGGGGCAATCAGCCCCAGCATTTT.

The rearrangement uses TRBV20-1 and TRBJ2-1, with D hard to call. V gave up 3 bases and J gave up 5 bases, with 11 bases separating them. This CDR3 has 13 amino acids. Germline V gene sequence: CDR1 DFQATT, CDR2 SNEGSKA (reference sequence). This chain's CDR3 is CSASEGRNNEQFF. Written as DNA, the CDR3 is TGCAGTGCTAGTGAAGGCAGAAACAATGAGCAGTTCTTC.

This chain connects TRBV18 to TRBJ2-7; 11 bases match TRBD2. Germline V CDR1 and CDR2: KGHSH, LQKENI. Trimming removed 6 bases from V and 0 bases from J; junction bases left unmatched: 7. The CDR3 has 16 residues. This CDR3 reads CASSRPTSGGSYEQYF. The CDR3 region has the DNA TGTGCCAGCTCCCGGCCCACTAGCGGGGGCTCCTACGAGCAGTACTTC.

This clonotype was counted ten times or more. This chain uses TRBV12-3 or TRBV12-4 with TRBJ2-1; perhaps TRBD1 as D (5 bases). The CDR3 contains 15 residues. The V and J ends lost 3 bases and 5 bases respectively, with 14 bases between them. The CDR3 region has the DNA TGTGCCAGCAGTTTCGACAGACAGAGCCACAATGAGCAGTTCTTC. Encoded protein: CASSFDRQSHNEQFF.

This clonotype was seen only a few times. The rearrangement joins TRBV12-3 or TRBV12-4 to TRBJ1-1, with D uncertain. Trimming stripped 3 bases from V and 3 bases from J, with 20 bases between. The CDR3 loop spans 17 amino acids. The CDR3 nucleotides are TGTGCCAGCAGTTTGGTACAGTGGGTTAACTCGGACACTGAAGCTTTCTTT. This sequence encodes CASSLVQWVNSDTEAFF.

The rearrangement joins TRBV10-3 to TRBJ2-1; 9 bases map to TRBD2. The germline V gene encodes CDR1 ENHRY and CDR2 SYGVKD. Unmatched junction bases numbered 4, after V lost 6 bases and J lost 4 bases. CDR3 length: 14 amino acids. CDR3 sequence reads: CAISGTSPYNEQFF. The DNA for the CDR3 is TGTGCCATCAGCGGGACTAGCCCTTACAATGAGCAGTTCTTC.

This clonotype was counted only a few times. The CDR3 spells CRAGRVSAYEQYF. Here the CDR3 DNA reads TGCAGAGCGGGCAGGGTGAGCGCCTACGAGCAGTACTTC. The gene calls are TRBV20-1 and TRBJ2-7; tentatively, D is TRBD2 (6 bases). The CDR3 is 13 amino acids. CDR1 and CDR2 (germline): DFQATT, SNEGSKA (reference sequence).

This clonotype came up a few times. The chain recombines TRBV28 with TRBJ1-2, with D possibly being TRBD1 (5 bases). The V gene lost 2 bases and the J gene lost 8 bases, with 18 bases spanning the gap. The CDR3 has 15 residues. Germline V gene data show CDR1 as MDHEN and CDR2 as SYDVKM. CDR3 sequence: CASSLISLKQGGYTF. The CDR3 DNA sequence: TGTGCCAGCAGTTTAATAAGTCTAAAGCAGGGAGGCTACACCTTC.

This clonotype was detected only a few times. J is TRBJ1-2 and V is TRBV24-1; D unclear. The CDR3 consists of 13 residues. CDR1 and CDR2 from the germline V gene are KGHDR and SFDVKD. V was trimmed by 4 bases and J by 8 bases, leaving 13 bases between them. DNA for the CDR3: TGTGCCACCAGTGAGAAACGCGGGAGGGGCTACACCTTC. Its protein is CATSEKRGRGYTF.

This clonotype was detected only a few times. The chain recombines TRBV4-3 with TRBJ1-5; D not resolved. Trimming removed 1 base from V and 0 bases from J, with 7 bases in between. The V gene's germline CDR1 is LGHNA and CDR2 YSLEER. This CDR3 has 15 amino acids. As DNA, the CDR3 is TGCGCCAGCAGCCAAGGGGTCATTAGCAATCAGCCCCAGCATTTT. This codes for CASSQGVISNQPQHF.

This clonotype was picked up a small number of times. The V gene is TRBV6-5, the J gene TRBJ1-3; the D gene is possibly TRBD1 (5 bases). Germline V lookup: CDR1 MNHEY, CDR2 SVGAGI. Between the trimmed V and J ends, which lost 0 bases and 9 bases, there was a span of 18 bases. There are 16 residues in the CDR3. The DNA for the CDR3 is TGTGCCAGCAGTTACTCGAGCCAGGGCAAGGGGTCCACCATATATTTT. This translates into CASSYSSQGKGSTIYF.

The chain is built from TRBV30 and TRBJ2-7, with 8 nucleotides matching TRBD2. Germline V gene data show CDR1 as GTSNPN and CDR2 as SVGIG (reference sequence). Trimming cost V 3 bases and J 1 base; bases outside gene matches: 5. CDR3 length: 14 amino acids. The CDR3, as DNA: TGTGCCTGGAGCCTCGGCGGGGGGTCCTACGAGCAGTACTTC. As protein: CAWSLGGGSYEQYF.

This clonotype has only a few counts. This sequence joins TRBV20-1 and TRBJ2-7, with D uncertain. Germline-derived CDR1 and CDR2 are DFQATT and SNEGSKA (reference sequence). The V end lost 0 bases, the J end lost 4 bases, and 16 bases lay between the germline ends. The CDR3 consists of 15 residues. The CDR3 region is CSARDRESATYEQYF. DNA of the CDR3: TGCAGTGCTAGAGATCGAGAGAGTGCCACATACGAGCAGTACTTC.